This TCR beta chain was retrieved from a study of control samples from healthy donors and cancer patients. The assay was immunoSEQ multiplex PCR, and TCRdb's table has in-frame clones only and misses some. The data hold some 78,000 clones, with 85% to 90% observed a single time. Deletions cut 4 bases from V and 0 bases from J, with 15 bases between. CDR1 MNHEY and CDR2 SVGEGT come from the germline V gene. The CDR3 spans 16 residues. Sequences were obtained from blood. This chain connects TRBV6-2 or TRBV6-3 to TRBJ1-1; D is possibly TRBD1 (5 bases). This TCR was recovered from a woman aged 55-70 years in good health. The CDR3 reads CASSSTDSLMNTEAFF. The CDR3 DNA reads TGTGCCAGCAGTTCAACCGACAGCCTAATGAACACTGAAGCTTTCTTT.